This TCR beta chain was found in a study of cytomegalovirus exposure and HLA in healthy donors. Study overall: HLA-typed donors were the source of about 85 million unique TCRs, which an early data release held.

The study sampled nominally healthy donors, though unrecorded immune exposures were likely. The germline gives CDR1 ENHRY, CDR2 SYGVKD. The V and J ends lost 4 bases and 5 bases respectively, with 6 bases between them. CDR3 length equals 12 residues. Worth noting for this clone: Its antigen remains unknown.

A multiplex PCR was run with 60 Vbeta primers and 13 Jbeta primers. The table came from immunoSEQ multiplex PCR; TCRdb's copy has only in-frame clones and leaves some out. Of some 160,000 clones listed, roughly 90% are singletons. Study-wide results and limits: Exclusion applied to some V segments, including TRBV6-2 and TRBV6-3, as they were indistinguishable. Using a false discovery rate of 0.05, a later analysis showed that around 16,000 TCR beta sequences were associated with HLA alleles.

The chain couples TRBV10-3 to TRBJ1-5, with D tentatively TRBD1 (5 bases). Sequencing used PBMCs. The source of this sequence is a woman aged 18 to 35 in good health and CMV-seronegative. CDR3 DNA sequence: TGTGCCATCAGTGTGACAGATCAGCCCCAGCATTTT. This codes for CAISVTDQPQHF.